Listed here is a single T cell receptor (beta chain). This sample stems from a study of T cells after somatic rescue of genetic block. Data came from immunoSEQ multiplex PCR; TCRdb stores just in-frame clones and leaves some out. Of over 95,000 clones listed, around nine tenths are singletons. Trimming cost V 2 bases and J 0 bases, with 5 bases left between them. The CDR3 loop spans 14 amino acids. Germline CDR1 reads LNHDA; CDR2 reads SQIVND (reference sequence). This sequence was found in a woman aged 18 to 35. The sequencing input was peripheral blood mononuclear cells (PBMCs). This chain joins TRBV19 and TRBJ1-3; D uncertain. This CDR3 is CASSINHSGNTIYF. CDR3 DNA: TGTGCCAGTAGTATAAATCACTCTGGAAACACCATATATTTT.